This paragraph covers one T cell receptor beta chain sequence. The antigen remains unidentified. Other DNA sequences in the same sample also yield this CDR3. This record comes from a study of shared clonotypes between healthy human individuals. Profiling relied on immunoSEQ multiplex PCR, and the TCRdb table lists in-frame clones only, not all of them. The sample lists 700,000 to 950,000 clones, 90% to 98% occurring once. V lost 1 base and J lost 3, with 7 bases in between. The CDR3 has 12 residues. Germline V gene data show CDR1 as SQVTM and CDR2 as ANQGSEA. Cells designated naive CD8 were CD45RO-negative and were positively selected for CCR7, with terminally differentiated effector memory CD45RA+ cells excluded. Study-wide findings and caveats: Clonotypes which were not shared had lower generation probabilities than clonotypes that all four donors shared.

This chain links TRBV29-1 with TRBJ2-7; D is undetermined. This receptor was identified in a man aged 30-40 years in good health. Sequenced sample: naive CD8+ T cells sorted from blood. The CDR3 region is CSVEGLGYEQYF. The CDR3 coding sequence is TGCAGCGTTGAAGGGTTAGGCTACGAGCAGTACTTC.